What follows are 18 T cell receptor beta chains derived from one specimen sequenced in a study of blood T cell repertoires in COVID-19. Repertoires were generated with immunoSEQ multiplex PCR, while TCRdb's copy carries only in-frame clones and drops some. This sample has 150,000 to 200,000 clones, with less than 90% found just once. The sample taken for sequencing was PBMCs or T cells enriched from blood (not recorded which). These receptors were obtained from a woman younger than 45 who had been exposed to COVID-19.

V and J are TRBV9 and TRBJ2-5; no clear D. Per the germline V gene, CDR1 is SGDLS and CDR2 is YYNGEE. The CDR3 runs to 13 residues. V lost 2 bases and J 3 bases, leaving 8 bases between the germline ends. CDR3 DNA: TGTGCCAGCAGCGTCCCCCCCGAAGAGACCCAGTACTTC. It translates to CASSVPPEETQYF.

This chain connects TRBV29-1 to TRBJ1-2; D is unresolved. Germline V gene data show CDR1 as SQVTM and CDR2 as ANQGSEA. V lost 0 bases and J lost 5, with 13 bases in between. This CDR3 spans 14 amino acids. The DNA for the CDR3 is TGCAGCGTTGAAGACACCTGGCGGGCTTATGGCTACACCTTC. Amino acid sequence: CSVEDTWRAYGYTF.

The rearrangement uses TRBV30 and TRBJ1-1; D uncertain. Trimming took 4 bases from V and 3 from J, leaving 12 bases between them. Germline V lookup: CDR1 GTSNPN, CDR2 SVGIG (reference sequence). The CDR3 is 13 residues long. CDR3 in DNA: TGTGCCTGGACCCACGGGGTGGACACTGAAGCTTTCTTT. It translates to CAWTHGVDTEAFF.

This clone was detected once. The rearrangement uses TRBV12-5 and TRBJ2-7; D not resolved. CDR3 length: 11 amino acids. Germline V gene sequence: CDR1 LGHNT, CDR2 FRNRAP. With 3 bases removed from V and 5 bases from J, the gap between germline ends came to 5 bases. DNA for the CDR3: TGTGCTAGTGGTTTTGCGGACGAGCAGTACTTC. It is translated as CASGFADEQYF. Full variable domain (remainder filled in from reference TRBV12-5 and TRBJ2-7): DARVTQTPRHKVTEMGQEVTMRCQPILGHNTVFWYRQTMMQGLELLAYFRNRAPLDDSGMPKDRFSAEMPDATLATLKIQPSEPRDSAVYFCASGFADEQYFGPGTRLTVT.

V usage is TRBV6-2 or TRBV6-3 and J usage is TRBJ2-1; 7 positions agree with TRBD1. The trim removed 2 bases at V and 0 bases at J, leaving 7 bases unmatched. Germline CDR1 and CDR2: MNHEY and SVGEGT. The CDR3 has 17 residues. The CDR3 loop reads CASSYPRGTNSYNEQFF. DNA of the CDR3: TGTGCCAGCAGTTACCCCAGGGGGACAAACTCCTACAATGAGCAGTTCTTC.

The CDR3 DNA reads TGCGCCAGCAGCCACCGACAGGGGGCGGATAATTCACCCCTCCACTTT. It is translated as CASSHRQGADNSPLHF. The chain carries TRBV4-1 and TRBJ1-6, with 10 bases fitting TRBD1. The CDR3 is 16 residues long. CDR1 is MGHRA and CDR2 is YSYEKL in the germline V gene. Trimming cost V 3 bases and J 5 bases; bases outside gene matches: 4.

The sample holds a few counts of this clone. The chain uses TRBV5-6 and TRBJ1-2; D not certain. Deletions cut 3 bases from V and 7 bases from J, with 22 bases between. The CDR3 totals 16 residues. Germline V CDR1 and CDR2: SGHDT, YYEEEE. The CDR3: CASSSPGLGEVGGYTF. In DNA form, the CDR3 reads TGTGCCAGCAGCTCACCCGGACTGGGAGAAGTCGGTGGCTACACCTTC.

This clone appeared a single time. The chain links TRBV7-9 to TRBJ1-1; D might be TRBD1 (5 bases). CDR1 and CDR2 from the germline V gene are SEHNR and FQNEAQ (reference sequence). The CDR3 covers 14 residues. The germline V and J ends were trimmed by 1 base and 10 bases, with 16 bases remaining between them. Written as DNA, the CDR3 is TGTGCCAGCAGCTTAGGAGGTGACGGGGGAGTAGCTTTCTTT. Its translation: CASSLGGDGGVAFF.

This chain uses TRBV7-9 with TRBJ1-2; a weak D match, TRBD1 (6 bases). Germline CDR1 reads SEHNR; CDR2 reads FQNEAQ (reference sequence). This CDR3 region has 16 residues. V lost 1 base and J lost 3, with 15 bases in between. The CDR3 loop is CASSLGQEIMDYGYTF. DNA for the CDR3: TGTGCCAGCAGCTTAGGACAGGAGATTATGGACTATGGCTACACCTTC.

Turning to this clone: A read error may produce the germline difference seen at one junction end. The rearrangement uses TRBV20-1 and TRBJ1-4, with D hard to call. Germline V CDR1 and CDR2: DFQATT, SNEGSKA (reference sequence). This CDR3 contains 13 residues. CDR3 protein: CSASAILNDKLFF. Here the CDR3 DNA reads TGCAGTGCTAGTGCCATCCTAAATGATAAACTGTTTTTT.

The chain combines TRBV27 with TRBJ1-5; D remains ambiguous. The CDR3 length is 13 residues. The V gene's germline CDR1 is MNHEY and CDR2 SMNVEV (reference sequence). V was clipped by 2 bases and J by 10 bases, with 12 bases between them. CDR3: CASSLEIRGPQHF. As DNA, the CDR3 is TGTGCCAGCAGTTTAGAAATCCGAGGCCCCCAGCATTTT.

A single count supports this clone. The chain uses TRBV27 and TRBJ2-3; TRBD2 might be the D (6 bases). Trimming shortened V by 2 bases and J by 2 bases, and 14 bases separated the two germline ends. The CDR3 extends over 16 amino acids. The germline gives CDR1 MNHEY, CDR2 SMNVEV (reference sequence). Here the CDR3 reads CASSLIIAVSTDTQYF. The CDR3, as DNA: TGTGCCAGCAGTTTAATCATAGCGGTGTCCACAGATACGCAGTATTTT.

Details on this clone: Other nucleotide sequences from this sample produce the same CDR3. The rearrangement joins TRBV10-3 to TRBJ1-1; a weak D match, TRBD1 (5 bases). The CDR3 contains 13 residues. CDR1 and CDR2 from the germline V gene are ENHRY and SYGVKD. V was trimmed by 0 bases and J by 4 bases, leaving 6 bases between them. The CDR3 DNA reads as TGTGCCATCAGTGAGTCGGGGGGCACTGAAGCTTTCTTT. Its protein product is CAISESGGTEAFF.

V and J are TRBV4-3 and TRBJ1-2; D possibly corresponds to TRBD1 (6 bases). The CDR3 runs 20 residues. Trimming removed 2 bases from V and 4 bases from J, with 29 bases in between. Germline lookup yields CDR1 LGHNA and CDR2 YSLEER. The CDR3 is CASSQSESPGHPRGSYGYTF. The DNA for the CDR3 is TGCGCCAGCAGCCAATCCGAATCACCGGGACACCCGAGGGGGTCCTATGGCTACACCTTC.

V gene TRBV11-2 combines with J gene TRBJ2-1; 8 bases fit TRBD1. This CDR3 contains 14 residues. CDR1 is SGHAT and CDR2 is FQNNGV in the germline V gene. Unmatched junction bases numbered 14, after V lost 4 bases and J lost 15 bases. The CDR3 DNA follows: TGTGCCAGCAGCTCCATCCGAGAGAGACAGGGGCCGTTCTTC. It translates to CASSSIRERQGPFF.

V gene TRBV7-8 combines with J gene TRBJ1-2, with 9 bases identical to TRBD1. The CDR3 is 14 amino acids. V was clipped by 5 bases and J by 7 bases; unmatched bases: 8. Germline assignment: CDR1 SGHVS and CDR2 FQNEAQ. The CDR3, as DNA: TGTGCCAGCAGCCTATCTCGGACAGGGGCTGGCTACACCTTC. Protein product: CASSLSRTGAGYTF.

V usage is TRBV9 and J usage is TRBJ2-3; 8 nucleotides align to TRBD1. V lost 3 bases and J lost 0; bases outside the gene matches: 3. The CDR3 is made up of 15 amino acids. Germline V lookup: CDR1 SGDLS, CDR2 YYNGEE. Here the CDR3 DNA reads TGTGCCAGCAGCGGACAGGGGTATAGCACAGATACGCAGTATTTT. Encoded protein: CASSGQGYSTDTQYF.

The rearrangement joins TRBV6-5 to TRBJ1-5; TRBD1 matches 10 bases. The CDR3 loop spans 15 amino acids. Germline V gives CDR1 MNHEY, CDR2 SVGAGI. V shed 6 bases and J 4 bases; nucleotides not matched to a gene: 6. CDR3 loop: CASRQPGQGNQPQHF. CDR3 nucleotides: TGTGCCAGCAGACAGCCGGGACAGGGGAATCAGCCCCAGCATTTT.